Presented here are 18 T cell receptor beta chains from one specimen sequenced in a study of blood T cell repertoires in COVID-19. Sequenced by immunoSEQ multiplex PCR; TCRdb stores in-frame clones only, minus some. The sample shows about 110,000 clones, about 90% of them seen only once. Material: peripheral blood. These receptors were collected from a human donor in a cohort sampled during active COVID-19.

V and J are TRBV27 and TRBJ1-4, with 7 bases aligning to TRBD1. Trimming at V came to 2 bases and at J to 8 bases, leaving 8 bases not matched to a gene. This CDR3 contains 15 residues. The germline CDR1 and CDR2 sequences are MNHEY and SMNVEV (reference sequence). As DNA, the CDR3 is TGTGCCAGCAGTTTAACTCCGACAGGGCGGGAAAAACTGTTTTTT. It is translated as CASSLTPTGREKLFF.

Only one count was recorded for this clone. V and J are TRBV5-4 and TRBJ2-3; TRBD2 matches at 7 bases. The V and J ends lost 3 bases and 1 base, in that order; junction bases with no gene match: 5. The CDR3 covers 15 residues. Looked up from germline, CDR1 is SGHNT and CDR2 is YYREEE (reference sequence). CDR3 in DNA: TGTGCCAGCAGCTGGGGGGGGTTCGGCACAGATACGCAGTATTTT. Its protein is CASSWGGFGTDTQYF.

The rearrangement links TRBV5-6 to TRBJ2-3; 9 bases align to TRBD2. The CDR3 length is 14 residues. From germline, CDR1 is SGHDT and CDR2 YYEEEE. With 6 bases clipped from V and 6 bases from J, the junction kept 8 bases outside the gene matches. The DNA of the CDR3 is TGTGCCAGCAAGGACTCTAGCGGGGCGGATACGCAGTATTTT. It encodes CASKDSSGADTQYF.

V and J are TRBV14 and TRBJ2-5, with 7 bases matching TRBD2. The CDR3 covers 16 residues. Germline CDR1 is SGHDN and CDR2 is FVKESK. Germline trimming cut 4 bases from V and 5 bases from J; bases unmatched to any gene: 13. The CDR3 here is CASSPQTSSGRETQYF. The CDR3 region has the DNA TGTGCCAGCAGCCCCCAGACTAGCTCAGGACGTGAGACCCAGTACTTC.

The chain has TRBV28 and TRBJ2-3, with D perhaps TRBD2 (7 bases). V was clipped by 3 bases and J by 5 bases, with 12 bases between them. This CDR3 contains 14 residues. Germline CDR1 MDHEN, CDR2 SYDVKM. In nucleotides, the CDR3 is TGTGCCAGCAGTTTGAAGGGGGGGGGAGATACGCAGTATTTT. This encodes CASSLKGGGDTQYF.

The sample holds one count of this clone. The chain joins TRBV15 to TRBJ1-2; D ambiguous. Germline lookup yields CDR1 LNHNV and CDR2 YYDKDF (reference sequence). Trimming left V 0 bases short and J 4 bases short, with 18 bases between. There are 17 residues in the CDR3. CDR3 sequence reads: CATSRERWEGGGYGYTF. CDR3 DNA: TGTGCCACCAGCAGAGAGAGGTGGGAGGGCGGAGGCTATGGCTACACCTTC.

CDR3 protein: CASSLKTSKLGTEAFF. For the CDR3, the DNA is TGTGCCAGCAGCTTAAAGACATCTAAATTGGGCACTGAAGCTTTCTTT. The chain has TRBV7-9 and TRBJ1-1; D not resolved. V gave up 2 bases and J gave up 4 bases, with 17 bases separating them. This CDR3 is built from 16 residues. The germline V gene encodes CDR1 SEHNR and CDR2 FQNEAQ (reference sequence). The variable domain in full, with the rest retrieved from reference TRBV7-9 and TRBJ1-1, is DTGVSQNPRHKITKRGQNVTFRCDPISEHNRLYWYRQTLGQGPEFLTYFQNEAQLEKSRLLSDRFSAERPKGSFSTLEIQRTEQGDSAMYLCASSLKTSKLGTEAFFGQGTRLTVV.

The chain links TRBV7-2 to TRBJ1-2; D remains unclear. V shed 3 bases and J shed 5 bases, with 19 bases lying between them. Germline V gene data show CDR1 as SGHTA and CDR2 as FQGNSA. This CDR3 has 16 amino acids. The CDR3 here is CASSLDQNSGFYGYTF. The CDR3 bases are TGTGCCAGCAGCTTGGACCAAAACTCGGGATTTTATGGCTACACCTTC.

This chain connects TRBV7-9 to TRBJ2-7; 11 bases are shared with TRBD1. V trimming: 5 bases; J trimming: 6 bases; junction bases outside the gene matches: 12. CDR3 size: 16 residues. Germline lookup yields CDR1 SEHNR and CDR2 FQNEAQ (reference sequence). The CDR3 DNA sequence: TGTGCCAGCAGCACTGGGACAGGGGGAAGCTCGGTCGAGCAGTACTTC. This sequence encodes CASSTGTGGSSVEQYF.

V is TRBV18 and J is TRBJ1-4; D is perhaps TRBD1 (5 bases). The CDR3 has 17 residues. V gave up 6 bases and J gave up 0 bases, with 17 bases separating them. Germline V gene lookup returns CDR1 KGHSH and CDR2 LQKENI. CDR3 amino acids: CASSDPQGKSTNEKLFF. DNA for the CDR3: TGTGCCAGCTCTGACCCGCAGGGAAAGTCAACTAATGAAAAACTGTTTTTT. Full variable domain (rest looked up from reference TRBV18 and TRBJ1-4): NAGVMQNPRHLVRRRGQEARLRCSPMKGHSHVYWYRQLPEEGLKFMVYLQKENIIDESGMPKERFSAEFPKEGPSILRIQQVVRGDSAAYFCASSDPQGKSTNEKLFFGSGTQLSVL.

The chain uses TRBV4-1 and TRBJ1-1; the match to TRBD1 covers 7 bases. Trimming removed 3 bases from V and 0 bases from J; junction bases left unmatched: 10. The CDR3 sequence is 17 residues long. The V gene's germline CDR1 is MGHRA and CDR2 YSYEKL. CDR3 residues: CASSHLGDSVLNTEAFF. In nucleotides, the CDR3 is TGCGCCAGCAGCCACCTGGGGGACAGCGTTTTGAACACTGAAGCTTTCTTT.

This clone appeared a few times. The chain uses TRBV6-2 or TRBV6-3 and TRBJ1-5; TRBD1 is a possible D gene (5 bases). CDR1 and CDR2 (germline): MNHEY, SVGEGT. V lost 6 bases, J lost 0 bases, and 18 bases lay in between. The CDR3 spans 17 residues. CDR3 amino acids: CASSPAGESYSNQPQHF. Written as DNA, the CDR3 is TGTGCCAGCAGCCCGGCGGGGGAGAGTTATAGCAATCAGCCCCAGCATTTT.

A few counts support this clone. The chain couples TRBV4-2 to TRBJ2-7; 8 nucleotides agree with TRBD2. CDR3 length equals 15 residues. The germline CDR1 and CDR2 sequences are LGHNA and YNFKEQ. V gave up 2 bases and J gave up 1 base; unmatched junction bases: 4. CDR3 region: CASSQISGSSYEQYF. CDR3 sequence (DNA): TGTGCCAGCAGCCAAATAAGCGGGAGTTCCTACGAGCAGTACTTC.

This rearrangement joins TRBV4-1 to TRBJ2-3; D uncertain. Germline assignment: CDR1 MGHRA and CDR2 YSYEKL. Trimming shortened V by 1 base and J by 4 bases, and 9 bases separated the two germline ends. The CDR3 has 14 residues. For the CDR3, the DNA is TGCGCCAGCAGCCAAGGTCAGAGCGCAGATACGCAGTATTTT. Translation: CASSQGQSADTQYF.

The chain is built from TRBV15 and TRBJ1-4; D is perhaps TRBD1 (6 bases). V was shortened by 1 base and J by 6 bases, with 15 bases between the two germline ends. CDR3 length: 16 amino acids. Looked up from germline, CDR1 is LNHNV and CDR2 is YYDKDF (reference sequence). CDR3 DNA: TGTGCCACCAGCAGAGTGGGACGCCAGGGGTATGAAAAACTGTTTTTT. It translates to CATSRVGRQGYEKLFF.

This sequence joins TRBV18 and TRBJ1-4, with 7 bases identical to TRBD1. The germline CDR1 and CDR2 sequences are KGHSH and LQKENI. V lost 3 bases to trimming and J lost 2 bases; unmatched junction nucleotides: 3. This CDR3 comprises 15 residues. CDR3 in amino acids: CASSPQTGTNEKLFF. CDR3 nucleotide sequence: TGTGCCAGCTCACCCCAGACAGGGACTAATGAAAAACTGTTTTTT.

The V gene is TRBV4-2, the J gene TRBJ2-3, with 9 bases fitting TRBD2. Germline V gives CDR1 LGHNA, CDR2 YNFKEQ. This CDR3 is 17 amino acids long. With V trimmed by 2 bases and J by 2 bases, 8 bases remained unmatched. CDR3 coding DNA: TGTGCCAGCAGCCAACCAGGGGCTAGCGGGAACACAGATACGCAGTATTTT. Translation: CASSQPGASGNTDTQYF.

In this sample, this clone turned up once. The CDR3: CASSMDRVFSEAFF. The CDR3 DNA sequence: TGTGCCAGTAGTATGGACAGGGTCTTTTCTGAAGCTTTCTTT. The chain carries TRBV19 and TRBJ1-1; 8 nucleotides line up with TRBD1. Unmatched junction bases numbered 6, after V lost 3 bases and J lost 6 bases. The CDR3 loop spans 14 amino acids. Germline CDR1 and CDR2: LNHDA and SQIVND (reference sequence).